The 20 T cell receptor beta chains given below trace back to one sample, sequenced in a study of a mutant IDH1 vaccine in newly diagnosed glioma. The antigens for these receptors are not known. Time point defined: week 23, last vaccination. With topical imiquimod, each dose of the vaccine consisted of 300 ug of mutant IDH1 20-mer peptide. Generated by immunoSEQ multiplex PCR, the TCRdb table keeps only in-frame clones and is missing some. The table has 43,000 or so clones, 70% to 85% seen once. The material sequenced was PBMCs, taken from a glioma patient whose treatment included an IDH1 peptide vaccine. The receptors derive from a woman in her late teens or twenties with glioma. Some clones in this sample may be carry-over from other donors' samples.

The DNA for the CDR3 is TGTGCCAGTACTTATAGGATAGGCAGGGGGGAGACCCAGTACTTC. Protein: CASTYRIGRGETQYF. The chain recombines TRBV19 with TRBJ2-5; 7 nucleotides line up with TRBD1. Germline V lookup: CDR1 LNHDA, CDR2 SQIVND (reference sequence). This CDR3 comprises 15 residues. V dropped 7 bases and J dropped 5; count of bases not matched to a gene: 13.

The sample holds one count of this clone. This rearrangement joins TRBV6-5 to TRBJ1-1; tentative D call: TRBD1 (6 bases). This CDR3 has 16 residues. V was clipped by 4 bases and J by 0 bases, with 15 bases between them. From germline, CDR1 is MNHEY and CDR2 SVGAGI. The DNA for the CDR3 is TGTGCCAGCAGTTCCGTTTCTACAGGGATGAACACTGAAGCTTTCTTT. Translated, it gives CASSSVSTGMNTEAFF.

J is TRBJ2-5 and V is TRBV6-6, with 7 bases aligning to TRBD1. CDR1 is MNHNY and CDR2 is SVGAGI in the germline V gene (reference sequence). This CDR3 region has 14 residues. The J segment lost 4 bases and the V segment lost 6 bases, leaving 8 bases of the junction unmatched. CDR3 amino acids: CASRPGQARETQYF. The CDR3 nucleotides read TGTGCCAGCAGACCAGGACAGGCGAGAGAGACCCAGTACTTC.

CDR3 protein: CASSEGEPSYEQYF. DNA for the CDR3: TGTGCCAGCAGTGAAGGGGAACCCTCCTACGAGCAGTACTTC. The chain recombines TRBV6-1 with TRBJ2-7, with no clear D. V lost 1 base to trimming and J lost 0 bases, with 7 bases between them. Germline-derived CDR1 and CDR2 are MNHNS and SASEGT. This CDR3 spans 14 amino acids.

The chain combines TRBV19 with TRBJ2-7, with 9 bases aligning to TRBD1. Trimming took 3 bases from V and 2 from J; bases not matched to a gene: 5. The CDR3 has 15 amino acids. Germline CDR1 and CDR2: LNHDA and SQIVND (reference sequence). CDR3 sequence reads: CASSMGTGRPYEQYF. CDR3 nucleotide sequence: TGTGCCAGTAGTATGGGGACAGGGAGGCCCTACGAGCAGTACTTC.

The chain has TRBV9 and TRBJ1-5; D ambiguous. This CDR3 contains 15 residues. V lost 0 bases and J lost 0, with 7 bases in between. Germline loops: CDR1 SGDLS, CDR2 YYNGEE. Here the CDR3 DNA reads TGTGCCAGCAGCGTAGAAGGGCTTAGCAATCAGCCCCAGCATTTT. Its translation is CASSVEGLSNQPQHF.

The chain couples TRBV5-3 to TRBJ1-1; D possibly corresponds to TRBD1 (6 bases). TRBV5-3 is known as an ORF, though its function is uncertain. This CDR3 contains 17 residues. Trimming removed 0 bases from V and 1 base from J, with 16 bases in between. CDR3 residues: CARSLARDTVPNTEAFF. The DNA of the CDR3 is TGTGCCAGAAGCTTGGCAAGGGACACGGTACCGAACACTGAAGCTTTCTTT.

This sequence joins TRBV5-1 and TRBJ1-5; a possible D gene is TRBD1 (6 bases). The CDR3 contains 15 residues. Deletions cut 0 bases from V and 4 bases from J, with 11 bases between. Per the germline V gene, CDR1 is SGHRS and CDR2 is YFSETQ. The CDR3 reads CASSLEGGVNQPQHF. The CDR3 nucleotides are TGCGCCAGCAGCTTGGAAGGGGGTGTGAATCAGCCCCAGCATTTT. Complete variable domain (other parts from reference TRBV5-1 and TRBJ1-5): KAGVTQTPRYLIKTRGQQVTLSCSPISGHRSVSWYQQTPGQGLQFLFEYFSETQRNKGNFPGRFSGRQFSNSRSEMNVSTLELGDSALYLCASSLEGGVNQPQHFGDGTRLSIL.

CDR3 loop: CASSVVQSSNQPQHF. Here the CDR3 DNA reads TGTGCCAGCAGTGTCGTGCAGTCTAGCAATCAGCCCCAGCATTTT. This chain connects TRBV6-1 to TRBJ1-5; D not resolved. The CDR3 has 15 residues. Trimming removed 4 bases at V and 0 bases at J, with 10 bases between. The germline gives CDR1 MNHNS, CDR2 SASEGT.

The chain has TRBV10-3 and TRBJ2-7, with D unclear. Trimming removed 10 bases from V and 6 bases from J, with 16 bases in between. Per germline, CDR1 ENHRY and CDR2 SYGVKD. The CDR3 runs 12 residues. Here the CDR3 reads CATISASGEQYF. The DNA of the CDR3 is TGTGCCACCATCAGCGCGTCAGGCGAGCAGTACTTC.

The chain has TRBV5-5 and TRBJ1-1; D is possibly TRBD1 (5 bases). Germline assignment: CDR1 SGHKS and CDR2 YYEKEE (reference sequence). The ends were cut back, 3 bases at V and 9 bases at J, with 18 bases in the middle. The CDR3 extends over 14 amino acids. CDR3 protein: CASSWGRVGSQAFF. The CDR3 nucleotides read TGTGCCAGCAGCTGGGGGAGGGTAGGAAGTCAAGCTTTCTTT.

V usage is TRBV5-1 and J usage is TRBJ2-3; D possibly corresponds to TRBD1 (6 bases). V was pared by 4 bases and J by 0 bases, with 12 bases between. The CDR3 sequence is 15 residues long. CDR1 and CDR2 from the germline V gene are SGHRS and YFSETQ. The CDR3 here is CASSPGTSSTDTQYF. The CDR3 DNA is TGCGCCAGCAGCCCTGGGACATCTAGCACAGATACGCAGTATTTT.

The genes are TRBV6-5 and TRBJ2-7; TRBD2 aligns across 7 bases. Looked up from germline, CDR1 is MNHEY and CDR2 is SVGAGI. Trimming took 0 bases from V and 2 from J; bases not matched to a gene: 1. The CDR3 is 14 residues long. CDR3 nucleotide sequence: TGTGCCAGCAGTTACTCGAGCGGGGCCTACGAGCAGTACTTC. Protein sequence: CASSYSSGAYEQYF.

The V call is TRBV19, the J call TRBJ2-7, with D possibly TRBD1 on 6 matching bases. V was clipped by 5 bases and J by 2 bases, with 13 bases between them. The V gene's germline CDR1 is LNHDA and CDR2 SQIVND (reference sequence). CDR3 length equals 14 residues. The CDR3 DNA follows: TGTGCCAGTAGTCCTTCAGGGGACCCCTACGAGCAGTACTTC. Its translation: CASSPSGDPYEQYF.

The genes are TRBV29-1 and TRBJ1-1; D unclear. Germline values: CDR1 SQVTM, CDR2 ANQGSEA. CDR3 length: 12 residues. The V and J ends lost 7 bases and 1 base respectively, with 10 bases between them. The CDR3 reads CSGEASNTEAFF. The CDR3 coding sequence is TGCAGCGGGGAGGCTTCGAACACTGAAGCTTTCTTT.

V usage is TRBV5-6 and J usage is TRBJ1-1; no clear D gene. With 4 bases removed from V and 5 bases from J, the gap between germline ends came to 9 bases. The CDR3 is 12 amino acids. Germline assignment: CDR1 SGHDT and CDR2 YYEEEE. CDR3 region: CASSAEPTEAFF. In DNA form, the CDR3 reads TGTGCCAGCAGCGCCGAGCCGACTGAAGCTTTCTTT.

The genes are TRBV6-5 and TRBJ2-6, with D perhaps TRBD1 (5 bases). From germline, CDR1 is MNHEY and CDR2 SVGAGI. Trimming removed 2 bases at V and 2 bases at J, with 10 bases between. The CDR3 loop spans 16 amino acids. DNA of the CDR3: TGTGCCAGCAGTTACGGCTGGGGCGCTGGGGCCAACGTCCTGACTTTC. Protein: CASSYGWGAGANVLTF.

CDR3 in amino acids: CASSGLAGVSYNEQFF. The CDR3 nucleotides are TGCGCCAGCAGTGGACTAGCGGGAGTCTCCTACAATGAGCAGTTCTTC. The V gene is TRBV10-2, the J gene TRBJ2-1, with TRBD2 matching 12 bases. Germline CDR1 is WSHSY and CDR2 is SAAADI. This CDR3 is 16 amino acids long. With V trimmed by 4 bases and J by 0 bases, 1 base remained unmatched.

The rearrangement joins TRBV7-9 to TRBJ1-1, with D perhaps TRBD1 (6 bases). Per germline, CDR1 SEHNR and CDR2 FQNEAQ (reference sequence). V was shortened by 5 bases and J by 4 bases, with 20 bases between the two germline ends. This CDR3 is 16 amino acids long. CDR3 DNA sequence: TGTGCCAGCAGCCAGGGCGGTTTGGGGGCAGGCACTGAAGCTTTCTTT. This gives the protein CASSQGGLGAGTEAFF.

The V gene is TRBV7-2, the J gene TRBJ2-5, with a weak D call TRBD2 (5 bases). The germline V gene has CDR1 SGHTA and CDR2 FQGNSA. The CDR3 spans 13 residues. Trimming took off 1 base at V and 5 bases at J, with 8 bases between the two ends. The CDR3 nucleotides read TGTGCCAGCAGCTTAGGGACGGGGGAGACCCAGTACTTC. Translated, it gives CASSLGTGETQYF.